The source of this T cell receptor (beta chain) is a study of T-cell reconstitution after alpha-beta-depleted transplantation in children. Study outcomes and limitations: Surviving recipient cells, namely T cells and thymic progenitors, were the source of high day-60 TCRbeta diversity in some patients. Reported findings indicate that, about two months after transplant, alpha-beta T cells came from several hundred expanded clones, which were derived from non-depleted graft cells. The authors attributed T-cell counts and diversity one year after transplant mostly to newly produced T cells.

A few counts support this clonotype. The target antigen is unknown. The CDR3 has 13 residues. CDR1 and CDR2 from the germline V gene are LNHDA and SQIVND (reference sequence). V lost 5 bases to trimming and J lost 7 bases, with 15 bases between them. Using unique molecular identifiers, the investigators prepared the TCRbeta library. TCRdb re-derived calls from the PCR reads in MiXCR, one entry per CDR3 protein. The sample has about 870,000 distinct CDR3 sequences; about 15% are singletons. This specimen was PBMCs, mostly from graft donor cells, taken 360 days after TCRalphabeta/CD19-depleted stem cell transplant. This TCR was sampled from a male patient younger than 18 who had a stem cell transplant for acute lymphoblastic leukemia, so the T cells may come from the graft donor. The chain joins TRBV19 to TRBJ2-7; D is perhaps TRBD1 (6 bases). This chain's CDR3 is CASSAQGPREQYF. For the CDR3, the DNA is TGTGCCAGTAGTGCACAGGGACCGCGGGAGCAGTACTTC.